This TCR beta chain was obtained from a study of shared clonotypes between healthy human individuals. The method was immunoSEQ multiplex PCR; TCRdb's version includes in-frame clones alone and lacks a portion of them. The data show around 2,000,000 clones, less than 95% seen once. Study-level results: Clonotype sharing across donors was expected to vary with sequencing depth.

Naivety among CD8 cells was defined by CD45RO negativity and positive CCR7 selection, thereby excluding terminally differentiated effector memory CD45RA+ cells. Of note for this clone: What it recognizes is unknown.

CDR1 and CDR2 from the germline V gene are SGHDT and YYEEEE. The CDR3 sequence is 15 residues long. Trimming took off 1 base at V and 4 bases at J, with 12 bases between the two ends. The source is a man in his late teens or twenties in good health. The chain is built from TRBV5-6 and TRBJ1-5; maybe TRBD1 (6 bases). The sample consisted of naive CD8+ T cells sorted from blood. The CDR3 nucleotides are TGTGCCAGCAGCTTGATGGTGGGGGCGAATCAGCCCCAGCATTTT. It encodes CASSLMVGANQPQHF.